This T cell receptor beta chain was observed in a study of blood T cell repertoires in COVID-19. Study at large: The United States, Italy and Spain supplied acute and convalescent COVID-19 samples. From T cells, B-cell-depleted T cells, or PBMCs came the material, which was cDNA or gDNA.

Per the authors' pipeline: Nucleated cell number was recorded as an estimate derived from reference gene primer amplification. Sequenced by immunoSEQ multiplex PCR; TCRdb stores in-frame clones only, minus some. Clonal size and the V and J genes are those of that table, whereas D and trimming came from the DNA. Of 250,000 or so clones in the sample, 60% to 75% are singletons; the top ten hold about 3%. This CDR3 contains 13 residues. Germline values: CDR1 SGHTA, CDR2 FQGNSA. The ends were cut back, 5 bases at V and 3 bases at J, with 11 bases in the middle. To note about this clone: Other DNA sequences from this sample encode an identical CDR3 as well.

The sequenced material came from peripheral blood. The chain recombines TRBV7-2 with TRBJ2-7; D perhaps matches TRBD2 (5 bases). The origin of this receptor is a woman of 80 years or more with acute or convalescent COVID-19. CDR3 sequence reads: CASSLSGSYEQYF. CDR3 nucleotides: TGTGCCAGCAGCCTCTCTGGGAGCTACGAGCAGTACTTC.